This T cell receptor (beta chain) was recorded in a study of vaccination effects on CD4 cells after COVID-19. The CDR3 is made up of 14 amino acids. Germline V gene lookup returns CDR1 SGHRS and CDR2 YFSETQ. Trimming removed 0 bases at V and 8 bases at J, with 14 bases between. Profiling relied on immunoSEQ multiplex PCR, and the TCRdb table lists in-frame clones only, not all of them. This table holds roughly 40,000 clones, approximately 67% found once. An approximately 10-day culture period preceded the isolation of CD4+ T cells. Points on this clone: The antigen is unknown.

The rearrangement links TRBV5-1 to TRBJ1-2; D gene unclear. The sequence was obtained from a human donor who received a COVID-19 vaccine. The specimen was CD4+ T cells from PBMCs cultured without peptide, collected before COVID-19 vaccination. The CDR3 loop reads CASSLDRVADGYTF. The CDR3 DNA is TGCGCCAGCAGCTTGGATAGGGTGGCGGACGGCTACACCTTC.